The clone carrying this TCR beta chain was detected only a few times. Its antigen is still unknown. Via MiXCR, TCRdb re-called the 5' RACE reads, giving one row per CDR3 protein. The profile shows under 45,000 distinct CDR3 sequences, around 30% of them singletons. The CDR3 loop spans 13 amino acids. The junction had 4 bases not matched to a gene; V was cut back by 6 bases and J by 5 bases. CDR1 is ENHRY and CDR2 is SYGVKD in the germline V gene. General observations from the study: Larger-cohort validation covered only one TCR beta V-J rearrangement.

The memory fraction was CD4+CD45RO+CD25- cells. The specimen sequenced was tumor-infiltrating memory CD4+ T cells sorted from the breast tumor. The subset: memory CD4+ T cells, CD4+CD45RO+CD25-. This chain uses TRBV10-3 with TRBJ1-3; 7 bases are a match to TRBD1. This clonotype originated in a female donor with breast cancer. CDR3 coding DNA: TGTGCCATCAGCGGGGACAGCCGAAACACCATATATTTT. Its translation: CAISGDSRNTIYF.